This T cell receptor (beta chain) is drawn from a study of shared clonotypes between healthy human individuals. Terminally differentiated effector memory CD45RA+ cells were left out of the naive CD8 fraction, which was CD45RO-negative and positively selected for CCR7. CDR3 length equals 13 residues. Germline CDR1 reads MNHNS; CDR2 reads SASEGT. V shed 2 bases and J shed 5 bases, with 9 bases lying between them. Measured with immunoSEQ multiplex PCR; TCRdb has only the in-frame clones, and not every one. The sample contains some 2 million clones, about 94% of which appear only once. This clone was detected once. Its antigen is not identified. General study results and limits: Despite large depth, rarefaction showed incomplete sorted-subset sequencing. Clonotype sharing among donors was expected to depend on sequencing depth.

This clonotype was sampled from a man aged 18 to 30 in good health. This rearrangement joins TRBV6-1 to TRBJ1-2; perhaps TRBD1 as D (5 bases). Sequenced: naive CD8+ T cells sorted from blood. CDR3: CASSETGDYGYTF. CDR3 in DNA: TGTGCCAGCAGTGAAACGGGGGATTATGGCTACACCTTC.